The T cell receptor (beta chain) described here comes from a study of CD8 T cells in ankylosing spondylitis. Notes on the study in general: Reportedly, matched ankylosing spondylitis synovial fluid was significantly enriched for disease-linked clones. Previously reported in reactive arthritis synovial fluid and blood were some of the motif variants.

TCRdb processed the 5' RACE reads anew with MiXCR; each CDR3 protein has one entry. Of some 150,000 distinct CDR3 sequences in the sample, around 45% are singletons; the top ten hold roughly 15%. Only a few counts were recorded for this clonotype. Its antigen is undetermined. Deletions cut 3 bases from V and 4 bases from J, with 15 bases between. The CDR3 totals 15 residues. The germline V gene has CDR1 MGHRA and CDR2 YSYEKL. This clonotype was sampled from a male donor with ankylosing spondylitis. Sample: synovial fluid, either unsorted or a sorted T cell fraction (not recorded which). The genes are TRBV4-1 and TRBJ1-1, with TRBD1 as a possible D gene (6 bases). The CDR3 region is CASSHQGHSSTEAFF. The CDR3 nucleotides are TGCGCCAGCAGCCACCAGGGACACTCTAGCACTGAAGCTTTCTTT.